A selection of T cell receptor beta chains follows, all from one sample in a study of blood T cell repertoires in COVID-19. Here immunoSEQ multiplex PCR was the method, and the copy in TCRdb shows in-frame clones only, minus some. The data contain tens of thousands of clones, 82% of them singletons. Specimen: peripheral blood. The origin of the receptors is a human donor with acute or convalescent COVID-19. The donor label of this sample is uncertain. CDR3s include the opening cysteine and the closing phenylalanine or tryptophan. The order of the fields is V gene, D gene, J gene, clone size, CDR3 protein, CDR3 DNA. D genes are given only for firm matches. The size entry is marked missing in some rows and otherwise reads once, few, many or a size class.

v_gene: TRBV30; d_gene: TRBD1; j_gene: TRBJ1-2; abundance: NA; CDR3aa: CAWTGTGGFYGYTF; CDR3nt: TGTGCCTGGACAGGTACAGGGGGCTTCTATGGCTACACCTTC
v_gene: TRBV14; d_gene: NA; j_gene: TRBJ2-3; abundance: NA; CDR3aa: CASNWGLTDTQYF; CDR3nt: TGTGCCAGCAACTGGGGACTCACAGATACGCAGTATTTT
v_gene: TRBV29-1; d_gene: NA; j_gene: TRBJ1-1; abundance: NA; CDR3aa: CSVRTETGSTEAFF; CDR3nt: TGCAGCGTTAGAACCGAAACAGGTTCTACTGAAGCTTTCTTT
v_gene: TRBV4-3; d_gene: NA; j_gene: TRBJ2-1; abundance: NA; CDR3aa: CASSHPSGAGEQFF; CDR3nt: TGCGCCAGCAGCCACCCCTCTGGAGCTGGCGAGCAGTTCTTC
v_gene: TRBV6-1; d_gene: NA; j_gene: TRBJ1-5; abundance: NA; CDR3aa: CASSDRVGQPQHF; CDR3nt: TGTGCCAGCAGTGACCGCGTCGGTCAGCCCCAGCATTTT
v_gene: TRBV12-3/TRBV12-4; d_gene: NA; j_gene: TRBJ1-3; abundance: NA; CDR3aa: CASSSAGNTIYF; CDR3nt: TGTGCCAGCTCCTCAGCTGGAAACACCATATATTTT
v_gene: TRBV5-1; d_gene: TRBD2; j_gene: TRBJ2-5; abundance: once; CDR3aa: CASSNWDLRGSIQETQYF; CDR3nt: TGCGCCAGCAGCAACTGGGATTTGCGGGGGAGCATCCAAGAGACCCAGTACTTC
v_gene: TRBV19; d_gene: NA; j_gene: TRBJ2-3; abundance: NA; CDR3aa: CASRETGSTSTDTQYF; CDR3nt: TGTGCCAGCCGAGAAACAGGATCAACTAGCACAGATACGCAGTATTTT
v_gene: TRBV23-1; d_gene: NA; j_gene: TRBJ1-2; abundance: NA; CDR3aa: CASGRGYGYTF; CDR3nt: TGCGCCAGCGGCCGGGGCTATGGCTACACCTTC
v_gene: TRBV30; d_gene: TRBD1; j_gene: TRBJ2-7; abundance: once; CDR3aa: CAWSKRDRNSHEQYF; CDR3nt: TGTGCCTGGAGTAAACGGGACAGAAACAGCCACGAGCAGTACTTC
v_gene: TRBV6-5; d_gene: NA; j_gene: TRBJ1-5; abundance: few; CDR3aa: CASSYRGNQPQHF; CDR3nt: TGTGCCAGCAGTTACCGGGGTAACCAGCCCCAGCATTTT
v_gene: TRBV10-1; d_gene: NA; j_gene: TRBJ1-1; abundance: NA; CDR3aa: CASRQGIDTEAFF; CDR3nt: TGCGCCAGCAGGCAGGGAATTGACACTGAAGCTTTCTTT
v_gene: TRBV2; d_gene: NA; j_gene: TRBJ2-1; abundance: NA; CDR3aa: CASKYQDSSYNEQFF; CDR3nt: TGTGCCAGCAAATATCAGGACTCGAGCTACAATGAGCAGTTCTTC
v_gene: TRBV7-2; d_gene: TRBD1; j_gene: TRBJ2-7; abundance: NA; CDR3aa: CASSLDRGLYEQYF; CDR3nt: TGTGCCAGCAGCTTAGACAGGGGGCTGTACGAGCAGTACTTC
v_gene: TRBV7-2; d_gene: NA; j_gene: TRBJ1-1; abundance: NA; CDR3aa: CASSLLVEFPEAFF; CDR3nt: TGTGCCAGCAGCTTATTAGTAGAATTCCCTGAAGCTTTCTTT
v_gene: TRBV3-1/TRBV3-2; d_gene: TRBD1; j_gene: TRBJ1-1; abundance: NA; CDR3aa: CASSLGQRDTEAFF; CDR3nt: TGTGCCAGCAGCCTGGGACAGCGCGACACTGAAGCTTTCTTT
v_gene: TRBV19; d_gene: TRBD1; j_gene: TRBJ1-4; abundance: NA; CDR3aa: CATQQGVTNEKLFF; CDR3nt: TGTGCCACTCAACAGGGGGTCACTAATGAAAAACTGTTTTTT